The rows below give T cell receptor beta chains drawn from one sample of a study of T cell changes during pregnancy in multiple sclerosis. The assay was immunoSEQ multiplex PCR, and TCRdb's table has in-frame clones only and misses some. The data contain roughly 47,000 clones, about 88% of them singletons. The sequencing used CD4+ T cells from peripheral blood mononuclear cells, collected after pregnancy. These receptors were collected from a female donor with multiple sclerosis, enrolled in a pregnancy study. CDR3s include the opening cysteine and the closing phenylalanine or tryptophan. Fields, in order: D gene, clone size, CDR3 length, V gene, J gene, CDR3 protein, CDR3 DNA. A D gene is named only where the DNA matches it firmly. Size is stated for part of the rows, as once, few or many counts, or as a class when the clone is expanded.

>TRBD2|-|14|TRBV10-2|TRBJ2-7
CASSEGLAYYEQYF
TGCGCCAGCTCCGAGGGACTAGCCTACTACGAGCAGTACTTC
>-|-|11|TRBV28|TRBJ2-1
CASSFPGEQFF
TGTGCCAGCAGTTTTCCGGGTGAGCAGTTCTTC
>TRBD2|few|14|TRBV11-2|TRBJ2-1
CASSLDGRGHEQFF
TGTGCCAGCAGCTTAGACGGGAGGGGACATGAGCAGTTCTTC
>-|once|18|TRBV2|TRBJ2-6
CASSVGVASFSGANVLTF
TGTGCCAGCAGTGTGGGTGTAGCCTCCTTTTCTGGGGCCAACGTCCTGACTTTC
>TRBD1|-|16|TRBV19|TRBJ2-5
CASSIEGQGGQETQYF
TGTGCCAGTAGTATAGAGGGACAGGGAGGCCAAGAGACCCAGTACTTC
>-|-|14|TRBV5-8|TRBJ2-7
CASSLELAVPEQYF
TGTGCCAGCAGCTTGGAACTAGCAGTCCCCGAGCAGTACTTC
>-|-|13|TRBV7-8|TRBJ2-3
CASSPGATDTQYF
TGTGCCAGCAGCCCTGGGGCCACAGATACGCAGTATTTT
>TRBD2|-|16|TRBV6-5|TRBJ2-1
CASSYAGLGGHNEQFF
TGTGCCAGCAGTTATGCGGGACTAGGGGGTCACAATGAGCAGTTCTTC
>TRBD1|-|13|TRBV7-9|TRBJ1-1
CASSDRAGTEAFF
TGTGCCAGCAGCGACAGGGCGGGCACTGAAGCTTTCTTT
>TRBD1|-|21|TRBV13|TRBJ2-1
CASSLRAKATGDPLYYNEQFF
TGTGCCAGCAGCTTACGGGCAAAAGCGACAGGGGACCCCCTTTATTACAATGAGCAGTTCTTC
>TRBD2|-|17|TRBV7-3|TRBJ2-1
CASSLTAGSGIYNEQFF
TGTGCCAGCAGCTTAACGGCCGGTAGCGGGATCTACAATGAGCAGTTCTTC
>TRBD1|-|15|TRBV30|TRBJ2-3
CAWGTGGIRPDTQYF
TGTGCCTGGGGGACAGGGGGAATACGCCCAGATACGCAGTATTTT
>-|-|14|TRBV6-5|TRBJ1-5
CASSYSHRDQPQHF
TGTGCCAGCAGTTACTCGCACAGGGATCAGCCCCAGCATTTT
>TRBD1|-|17|TRBV6-1|TRBJ1-5
CASSEMRDRGNNQPQHF
TGTGCCAGCAGTGAAATGCGGGACAGGGGGAACAATCAGCCCCAGCATTTT
>-|-|15|TRBV5-1|TRBJ1-1
CASSLVRGMNTEAFF
TGCGCCAGCAGCTTGGTTCGGGGAATGAACACTGAAGCTTTCTTT
>-|-|13|TRBV7-2|TRBJ1-2
CASSLVLQAGYTF
TGTGCCAGCAGCTTAGTCCTTCAGGCGGGCTACACCTTC
>-|-|15|TRBV7-9|TRBJ2-5
CASSSTGGGHGTQYF
TGTGCCAGCAGCTCTACAGGTGGCGGTCACGGGACCCAGTACTTC
>-|few|15|TRBV9|TRBJ1-1
CASSVAPGLNTEAFF
TGTGCCAGCAGCGTAGCACCAGGGCTGAACACTGAAGCTTTCTTT
>TRBD2|-|16|TRBV4-2|TRBJ2-3
CASSQVMGGSTDTQYF
TGTGCCAGCAGCCAAGTTATGGGAGGGAGCACAGATACGCAGTATTTT
>TRBD1|few|13|TRBV2|TRBJ1-1
CASLRQGNTEAFF
TGTGCCAGCCTTAGACAGGGCAACACTGAAGCTTTCTTT